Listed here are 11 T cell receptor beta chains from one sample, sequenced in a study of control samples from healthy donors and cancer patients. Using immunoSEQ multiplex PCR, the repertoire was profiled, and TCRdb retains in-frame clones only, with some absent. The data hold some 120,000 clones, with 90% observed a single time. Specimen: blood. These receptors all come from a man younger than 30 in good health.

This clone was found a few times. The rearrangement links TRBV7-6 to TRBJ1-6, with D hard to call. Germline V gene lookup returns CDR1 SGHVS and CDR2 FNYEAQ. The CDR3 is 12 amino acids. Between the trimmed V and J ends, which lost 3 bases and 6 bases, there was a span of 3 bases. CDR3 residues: CASSLANSPLHF. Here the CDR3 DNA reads TGTGCCAGCAGCTTGGCTAATTCACCCCTCCACTTT.

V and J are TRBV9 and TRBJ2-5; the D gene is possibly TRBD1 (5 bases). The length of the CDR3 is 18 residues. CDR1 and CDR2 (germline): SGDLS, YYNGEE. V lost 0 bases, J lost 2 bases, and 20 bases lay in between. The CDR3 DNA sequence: TGTGCCAGCAGCGTAGGCCCCAGAGGTCAGGGTGGGCAAGAGACCCAGTACTTC. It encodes CASSVGPRGQGGQETQYF.

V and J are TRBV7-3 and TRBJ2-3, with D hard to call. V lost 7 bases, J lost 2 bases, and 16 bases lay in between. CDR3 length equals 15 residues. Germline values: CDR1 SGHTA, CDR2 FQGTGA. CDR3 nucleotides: TGTGCCAGCAAGATGACTGGCTCCCACACAGATACGCAGTATTTT. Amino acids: CASKMTGSHTDTQYF.

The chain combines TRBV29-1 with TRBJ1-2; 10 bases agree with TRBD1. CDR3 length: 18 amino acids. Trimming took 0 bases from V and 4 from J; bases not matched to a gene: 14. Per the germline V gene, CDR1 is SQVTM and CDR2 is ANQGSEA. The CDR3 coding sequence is TGCAGCGTTGAAGATTTCTCGACAGGGGGCATACTCGGCTATGGCTACACCTTC. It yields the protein CSVEDFSTGGILGYGYTF.

The CDR3 here is CASSGKIGNTIYF. CDR3 in DNA: TGTGCCAGCAGTGGCAAAATCGGAAACACCATATATTTT. The chain recombines TRBV6-4 with TRBJ1-3, with no clear D. V was pared by 4 bases and J by 4 bases, with 8 bases between. Germline V CDR1 and CDR2: MRHNA, SNTAGT. The CDR3 is 13 amino acids.

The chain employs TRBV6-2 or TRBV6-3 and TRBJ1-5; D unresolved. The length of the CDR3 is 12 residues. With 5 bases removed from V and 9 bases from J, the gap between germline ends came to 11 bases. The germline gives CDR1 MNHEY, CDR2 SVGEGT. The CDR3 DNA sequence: TGTGCCAGCAGTCGTGAGCTTGGGCCCCAGCATTTT. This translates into CASSRELGPQHF.

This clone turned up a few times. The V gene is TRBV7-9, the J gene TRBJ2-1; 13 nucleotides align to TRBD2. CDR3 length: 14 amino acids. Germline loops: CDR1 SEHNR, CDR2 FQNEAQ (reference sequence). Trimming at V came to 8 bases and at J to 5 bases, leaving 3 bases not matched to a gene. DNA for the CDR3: TGTGCCAGCGGGGGACTAGCGGGAAACAATGAGCAGTTCTTC. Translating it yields CASGGLAGNNEQFF.

In DNA, the CDR3 is TGCGCCAGCAGCCAGGGCGGACTAGCGGGAGGGGGTGCAGATACGCAGTATTTT. Amino acid sequence: CASSQGGLAGGGADTQYF. This chain connects TRBV4-1 to TRBJ2-3; 15 bases line up with TRBD2. Trimming took 3 bases from V and 4 from J; bases not matched to a gene: 8. Germline lookup yields CDR1 MGHRA and CDR2 YSYEKL. This CDR3 has 18 amino acids.

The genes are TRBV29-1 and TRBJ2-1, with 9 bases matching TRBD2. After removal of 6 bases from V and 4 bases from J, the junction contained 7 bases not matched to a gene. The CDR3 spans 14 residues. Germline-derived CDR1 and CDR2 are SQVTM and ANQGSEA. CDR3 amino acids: CSVLSGGHYNEQFF. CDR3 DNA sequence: TGCAGCGTATTAAGCGGGGGGCATTACAATGAGCAGTTCTTC.

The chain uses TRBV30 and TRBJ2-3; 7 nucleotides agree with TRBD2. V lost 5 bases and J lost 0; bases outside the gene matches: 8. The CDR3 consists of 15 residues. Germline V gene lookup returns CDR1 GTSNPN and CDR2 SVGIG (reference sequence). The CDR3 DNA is TGTGCCTGGGGAATAGCGGGTGCTAGCACAGATACGCAGTATTTT. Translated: CAWGIAGASTDTQYF.

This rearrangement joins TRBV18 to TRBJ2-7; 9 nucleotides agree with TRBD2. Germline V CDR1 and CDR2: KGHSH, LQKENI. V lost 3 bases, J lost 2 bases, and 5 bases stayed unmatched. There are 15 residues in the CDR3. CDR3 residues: CASSPERGATYEQYF. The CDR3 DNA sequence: TGTGCCAGCTCACCCGAGCGGGGGGCGACCTACGAGCAGTACTTC.